Below, 22 T cell receptor beta chains from the same sample are listed, as sequenced in a study of blood T cell repertoires in COVID-19. The method was immunoSEQ multiplex PCR; TCRdb's version includes in-frame clones alone and lacks a portion of them. The sample yields 250,000 or so clones, 85% to 95% seen once. Sequencing was carried out using PBMCs or T cells enriched from blood (not recorded which). These receptors were taken from a man aged 35 to 55 who had been exposed to COVID-19.

The chain uses TRBV28 and TRBJ2-1; 10 bases align to TRBD2. J gave up 4 bases and V 5 bases, and 5 bases lay outside the gene matches. The CDR3 is 15 residues long. CDR1 is MDHEN and CDR2 is SYDVKM in the germline V gene. The chain's CDR3 is CASSPSGSRYNEQFF. The CDR3 DNA reads as TGTGCCAGCAGTCCTAGCGGGAGTAGGTACAATGAGCAGTTCTTC.

This rearrangement joins TRBV18 to TRBJ1-6; 8 positions match TRBD1. Unmatched junction bases numbered 7, after V lost 4 bases and J lost 8 bases. Germline CDR1 is KGHSH and CDR2 is LQKENI. CDR3 length: 15 amino acids. The CDR3 protein is CASSLTGTGDSPLHF. The CDR3 DNA reads as TGTGCCAGCTCACTCACCGGGACAGGTGATTCACCCCTCCACTTT.

The genes are TRBV29-1 and TRBJ1-1; D gene uncertain. This CDR3 region has 13 residues. Looked up from germline, CDR1 is SQVTM and CDR2 is ANQGSEA. Trimming took 6 bases from V and 5 from J, leaving 16 bases between them. The CDR3 nucleotides read TGCAGCGTCGGGATGGGTTGGGATACTGAAGCTTTCTTT. Translating it yields CSVGMGWDTEAFF.

Concerning this clone itself: This specimen includes other DNA sequences encoding the same CDR3. The V call is TRBV7-9, the J call TRBJ1-1; 7 positions agree with TRBD1. With V trimmed by 1 base and J by 3 bases, 2 bases remained unmatched. This CDR3 spans 14 amino acids. Germline loops: CDR1 SEHNR, CDR2 FQNEAQ (reference sequence). The DNA of the CDR3 is TGTGCCAGCAGCTTAGGACAGGGTGACACTGAAGCTTTCTTT. Translation gives CASSLGQGDTEAFF. The entire variable domain, with the rest obtained from reference TRBV7-9 and TRBJ1-1, is as follows: DTGVSQNPRHKITKRGQNVTFRCDPISEHNRLYWYRQTLGQGPEFLTYFQNEAQLEKSRLLSDRFSAERPKGSFSTLEIQRTEQGDSAMYLCASSLGQGDTEAFFGQGTRLTVV.

The genes are TRBV2 and TRBJ2-5, with TRBD2 matching over 9 bases. The CDR3 is made up of 14 amino acids. The V segment lost 7 bases and the J segment 2 bases; nucleotides outside the gene matches: 5. CDR1 is SNHLY and CDR2 is FYNNEI in the germline V gene. CDR3 residues: CASKGLAGQETQYF. In DNA form, the CDR3 reads TGTGCCAGCAAAGGGCTAGCGGGGCAAGAGACCCAGTACTTC.

This chain links TRBV30 with TRBJ2-1; 9 nucleotides agree with TRBD1. The V segment lost 7 bases and the J segment 2 bases; nucleotides outside the gene matches: 6. The CDR3 contains 14 residues. The germline CDR1 and CDR2 sequences are GTSNPN and SVGIG (reference sequence). This CDR3 reads CALTRDRAYNEQFF. The CDR3 DNA follows: TGTGCCTTAACCCGGGACAGGGCCTACAATGAGCAGTTCTTC. Full variable domain (remainder filled in from reference TRBV30 and TRBJ2-1): SQTIHQWPATLVQPVGSPLSLECTVEGTSNPNLYWYRQAAGRGLQLLFYSVGIGQISSEVPQNLSASRPQDRQFILSSKKLLLSDSGFYLCALTRDRAYNEQFFGPGTRLTVL.

The chain couples TRBV10-3 to TRBJ2-1, with 8 positions matching TRBD1. CDR3 length: 14 residues. The germline V gene has CDR1 ENHRY and CDR2 SYGVKD. J lost 5 bases, V lost 8 bases, and 8 bases had no gene match. The DNA for the CDR3 is TGTGCCATCCAGACAGGGGCAGGGAACAATGAGCAGTTCTTC. Its translation: CAIQTGAGNNEQFF.

The gene calls are TRBV10-3 and TRBJ1-2, with D hard to call. Germline CDR1 ENHRY, CDR2 SYGVKD. The CDR3 consists of 14 residues. V shed 4 bases and J shed 6 bases, with 15 bases lying between them. This chain's CDR3 is CAISGTASAHGYTF. CDR3 nucleotide sequence: TGTGCCATCAGTGGAACAGCCAGTGCTCATGGCTACACCTTC.

This sequence joins TRBV3-1 (or the pseudogene TRBV3-2) and TRBJ2-2; 13 bases agree with TRBD2. Germline assignment: CDR1 LGHDT and CDR2 YNNKEL (reference sequence). Trimming removed 1 base from V and 3 bases from J; junction bases left unmatched: 20. CDR3 length equals 23 residues. The CDR3 DNA reads TGTGCCAGCAGCCAAGTGTCGGCACGGGAGCCGACTAGCGGGAGGTTGGACACCGGGGAGCTGTTTTTT. Translation gives CASSQVSAREPTSGRLDTGELFF.

J is TRBJ1-2 and V is TRBV11-3; 8 nucleotides align to TRBD1. The CDR3 has 15 amino acids. Germline V gene lookup returns CDR1 SGHNT and CDR2 YENEEA. With 1 base clipped from V and 4 bases from J, the junction kept 5 bases outside the gene matches. The CDR3 DNA is TGTGCCAGCAGCTTAGGGAGGGACAGGACCTATGGCTACACCTTC. Encoded protein: CASSLGRDRTYGYTF.

Only one count was recorded for this clone. The chain joins TRBV27 to TRBJ2-5; 14 nucleotides match TRBD2. Germline assignment: CDR1 MNHEY and CDR2 SMNVEV (reference sequence). Trimming took 8 bases from V and 5 from J; bases not matched to a gene: 7. The CDR3 extends over 15 amino acids. CDR3 sequence: CASGTSGSGGETQYF. The CDR3 nucleotides read TGTGCCAGCGGGACTAGCGGGAGTGGTGGCGAGACCCAGTACTTC.

This chain joins TRBV10-3 and TRBJ2-2; 8 bases are shared with TRBD2. V dropped 7 bases and J dropped 2; count of bases not matched to a gene: 9. The germline V gene has CDR1 ENHRY and CDR2 SYGVKD. The CDR3 totals 16 residues. This CDR3 is CAITHTSGGNTGELFF. The CDR3, as DNA: TGTGCCATCACCCATACTAGCGGAGGAAACACCGGGGAGCTGTTTTTT.

The chain carries TRBV2 and TRBJ1-5; D is unresolved. V was clipped by 6 bases and J by 0 bases, with 9 bases between them. Germline V gives CDR1 SNHLY, CDR2 FYNNEI. The CDR3 sequence is 14 residues long. The CDR3 nucleotides are TGTGCCAGCAGACGGGTTTCTAGCAATCAGCCCCAGCATTTT. Protein sequence: CASRRVSSNQPQHF.

V is TRBV5-1 and J is TRBJ2-2, with 10 bases lining up with TRBD1. This CDR3 spans 16 amino acids. Germline lookup yields CDR1 SGHRS and CDR2 YFSETQ. V lost 4 bases, J lost 4 bases, and 7 bases stayed unmatched. CDR3 nucleotides: TGCGCCAGCAGCCTGGAGGGACAGGGGTTCACCGGGGAGCTGTTTTTT. This gives the protein CASSLEGQGFTGELFF.

The V and J genes are TRBV10-2 and TRBJ2-1; 13 positions agree with TRBD2. CDR3 length equals 17 residues. The V gene's germline CDR1 is WSHSY and CDR2 SAAADI. The ends lost 2 bases at V and 2 bases at J; junction bases unmatched: 3. The CDR3 nucleotides read TGCGCCAGCAGTGAGGGACTAGCGGGAGCCCCCTACAATGAGCAGTTCTTC. It translates to CASSEGLAGAPYNEQFF.

J is TRBJ2-2 and V is TRBV5-1; the match to TRBD2 covers 13 bases. This CDR3 is 18 amino acids long. CDR1 and CDR2 (germline): SGHRS, YFSETQ. V dropped 4 bases and J dropped 2; count of bases not matched to a gene: 8. CDR3 DNA: TGCGCCAGCAGCACCAGACTAGCGGGAGGTGTTAACACCGGGGAGCTGTTTTTT. It translates to CASSTRLAGGVNTGELFF.

The chain employs TRBV28 and TRBJ2-7; no clear D. The CDR3 loop spans 11 amino acids. The V end was cut by 2 bases, the J end by 7 bases, with 6 bases between. Germline-derived CDR1 and CDR2 are MDHEN and SYDVKM. The CDR3 is CASSLGQEQYF. CDR3 nucleotides: TGTGCCAGCAGTTTAGGGCAGGAGCAGTACTTC.

The chain is built from TRBV3-1 (or the pseudogene TRBV3-2) and TRBJ1-2; 7 nucleotides align to TRBD1. Germline CDR1 and CDR2: LGHDT and YNNKEL (reference sequence). The CDR3 extends over 13 amino acids. Unmatched junction bases numbered 4, after V lost 1 base and J lost 8 bases. The CDR3 here is CASSQVEGAGYTF. The CDR3 DNA sequence: TGTGCCAGCAGCCAAGTTGAGGGGGCGGGCTACACCTTC.

CDR3 bases: TGTGCCAGCATCCACAGGGTTCCCTATGGCTACACCTTC. It is translated as CASIHRVPYGYTF. The gene calls are TRBV21-1 and TRBJ1-2; the table assigns TRBD1, which was not confirmed against the DNA. TRBV21-1 is a documented pseudogene. The CDR3 loop spans 13 amino acids.

This clone was seen a single time. The genes are TRBV20-1 and TRBJ1-1; weak D call: TRBD1 (6 bases). V dropped 3 bases and J dropped 0 bases, with 11 bases sitting between them. Germline V CDR1 and CDR2: DFQATT, SNEGSKA (reference sequence). This CDR3 region has 14 residues. Written as DNA, the CDR3 is TGCAGTGCTAGTGAGGGGGGGGTGAACACTGAAGCTTTCTTT. This encodes CSASEGGVNTEAFF.

The chain recombines TRBV5-1 with TRBJ2-3; D call uncertain. With 0 bases removed from V and 0 bases from J, the gap between germline ends came to 14 bases. CDR1 and CDR2 (germline): SGHRS, YFSETQ. The CDR3 spans 17 residues. The CDR3 nucleotides read TGCGCCAGCAGCTTGGTCGACCCGACATATAGCACAGATACGCAGTATTTT. Protein product: CASSLVDPTYSTDTQYF.

The chain has TRBV5-4 and TRBJ2-1, with 11 bases that match TRBD2. CDR1 and CDR2 (germline): SGHNT, YYREEE (reference sequence). The CDR3 sequence is 17 residues long. Losses at the gene ends were 3 bases for V and 3 bases for J; bases not matched to a gene: 8. CDR3 sequence: CASSYKRGTSGYNEQFF. In DNA form, the CDR3 reads TGTGCCAGCAGCTATAAACGAGGGACTAGCGGCTACAATGAGCAGTTCTTC.